This T cell receptor beta chain comes out of a study of HIV-infected children after antiretroviral therapy interruption. Unmatched junction bases numbered 2, after V lost 7 bases and J lost 6 bases. CDR1 is SNHLY and CDR2 is FYNNEI in the germline V gene. CDR3 length: 14 amino acids. The TCR library was built from RNA with a 3' RACE protocol and unique molecular identifiers. TCRdb analysed the 3' RACE reads with MiXCR anew, one entry per CDR3 protein. The sample consists of 35,000 to 50,000 distinct CDR3 sequences, 5% to 8% of them appearing once. Treatment specified: PENTA 11 planned treatment interruption arm or continuous ART arm. This clonotype came up many times.

This TCR was sampled from a pool of human donors with HIV. This specimen consisted of CD45RA+ CD4+ T cells from PBMCs, pooled from several time points, obtained from a donor given antiretroviral therapy, either interrupted or continuous. Regarding subset: naive CD4+ CD45RA+ CD45RO- T cells. The V and J genes are TRBV2 and TRBJ2-1; 14 bases line up with TRBD2. CDR3 protein: CASKGTSGSNEQFF. The CDR3 DNA is TGTGCCAGCAAGGGGACTAGCGGGAGCAATGAGCAGTTCTTC.